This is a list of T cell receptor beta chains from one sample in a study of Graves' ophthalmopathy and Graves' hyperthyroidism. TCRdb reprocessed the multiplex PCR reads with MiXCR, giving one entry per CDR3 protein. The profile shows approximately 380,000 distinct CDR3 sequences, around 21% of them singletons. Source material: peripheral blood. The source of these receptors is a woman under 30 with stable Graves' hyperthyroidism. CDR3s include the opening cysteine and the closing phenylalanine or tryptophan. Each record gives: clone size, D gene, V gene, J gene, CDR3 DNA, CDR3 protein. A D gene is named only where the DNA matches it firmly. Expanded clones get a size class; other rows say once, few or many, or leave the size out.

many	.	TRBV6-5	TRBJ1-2	TGTGCCAGCAGTTATGCTGCGACAGGAAATAACTATGGCTACACCTTC	CASSYAATGNNYGYTF
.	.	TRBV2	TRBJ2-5	TGTGCCAGCAGTGGGGTTGGTGGTGTCGAGACCCAGTACTTC	CASSGVGGVETQYF
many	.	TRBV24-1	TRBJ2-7	TGTGCCACCAGTCCTTCCGGGCTGCCCTACGAGCAGTACTTC	CATSPSGLPYEQYF
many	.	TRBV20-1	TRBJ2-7	TGCAGTGCTAGAGATCTATCCAGGGAGGTTTTCTCCTACGAGCAGTACTTC	CSARDLSREVFSYEQYF
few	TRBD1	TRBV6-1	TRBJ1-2	TGTGCCAGCGTGGGACAGGGCTTCATTTATGGCTACACCTTC	CASVGQGFIYGYTF
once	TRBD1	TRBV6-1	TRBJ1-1	TGTGCCAGCAGTGAAACCACCCCACAGGGGCTTTCTGAAGCTTTCTTT	CASSETTPQGLSEAFF
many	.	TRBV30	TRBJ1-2	TGTGCCTGGGCGGCAGCTTTTAACTATGGCTACACCTTC	CAWAAAFNYGYTF
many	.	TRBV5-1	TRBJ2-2	TGCGCCAGCAGCTCGGGGAGGCAGAACACCGGGGAGCTGTTTTTT	CASSSGRQNTGELFF
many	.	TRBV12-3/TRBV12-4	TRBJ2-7	TGTGCCAGCAGTTTACGGGGGTTCGGGTACGAGCAGTACTTC	CASSLRGFGYEQYF
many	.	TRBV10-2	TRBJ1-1	TGCGCCAGCACCTACCAGGCGGGTTCTGAAGCTTTCTTT	CASTYQAGSEAFF
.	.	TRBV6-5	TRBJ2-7	TGTGCCAGCAGTTACTCGGTCGGGGGCGCGAATTACGAGCAGTACTTC	CASSYSVGGANYEQYF
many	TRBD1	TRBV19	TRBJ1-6	TGTGCCAGTAGTTCGGGACAGGGTGATGTTTATAATTCACCCCTCCACTTT	CASSSGQGDVYNSPLHF
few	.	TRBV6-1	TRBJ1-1	TGTGCCAGCAAGCACAGCATGAACACTGAAGCTTTCTTT	CASKHSMNTEAFF
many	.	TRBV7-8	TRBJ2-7	TGTGCCAGCAGCCCCGACAGAGTCTACGAGCAGTACTTC	CASSPDRVYEQYF
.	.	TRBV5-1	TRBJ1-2	TGCGCCAGCAGCGTGAATCTAGGACACTTGTATGGCTACACCTTC	CASSVNLGHLYGYTF
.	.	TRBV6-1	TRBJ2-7	TGTGCCAGCACCGAGGGCACGTTGTACGAGCAGTACTTC	CASTEGTLYEQYF
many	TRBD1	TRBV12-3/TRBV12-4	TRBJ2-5	TGTGCCAGCAGTTTACGGTCAGGGGGCGGCGAGACCCAGTACTTC	CASSLRSGGGETQYF
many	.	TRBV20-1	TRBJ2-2	TGCAGTGCTAGAGGACAGCCCGCCGGGGAGCTGTTTTTT	CSARGQPAGELFF